Sequencing of this TCR beta chain was carried out in a study of blood T cell repertoires in COVID-19. As for the study in general: Donors in the United States, Italy and Spain gave samples during acute or convalescent COVID-19.

TCRdb keeps only in-frame clones here, not all; method: immunoSEQ multiplex PCR. The profile shows some 150,000 clones, around 83% of them singletons. This CDR3 comprises 14 residues. The germline V gene has CDR1 MNHEY and CDR2 SVGAGI. With 6 bases removed from V and 5 bases from J, the gap between germline ends came to 14 bases. Sample: peripheral blood. The chain links TRBV6-5 to TRBJ1-5; weak D call: TRBD1 (5 bases). This TCR derives from a woman aged 55-70 years with acute or convalescent COVID-19. The CDR3 reads CASREGWLYQPQHF. CDR3 in DNA: TGTGCCAGCAGGGAGGGGTGGTTGTATCAGCCCCAGCATTTT.